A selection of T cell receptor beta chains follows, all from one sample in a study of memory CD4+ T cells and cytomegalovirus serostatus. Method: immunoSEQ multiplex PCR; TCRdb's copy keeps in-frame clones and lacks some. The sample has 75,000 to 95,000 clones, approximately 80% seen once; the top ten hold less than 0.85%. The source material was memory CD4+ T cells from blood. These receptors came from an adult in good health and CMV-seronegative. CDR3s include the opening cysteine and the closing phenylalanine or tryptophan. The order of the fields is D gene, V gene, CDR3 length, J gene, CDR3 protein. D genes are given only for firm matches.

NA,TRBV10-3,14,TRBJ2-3,CAISESGWADTQYF
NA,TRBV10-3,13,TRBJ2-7,CAIAGRIRGEQYF
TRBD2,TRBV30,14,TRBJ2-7,CAWTPGGGAYEQYF
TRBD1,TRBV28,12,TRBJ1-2,CASSDRDYGYTF
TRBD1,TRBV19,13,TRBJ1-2,CASAPGTGYGYTF
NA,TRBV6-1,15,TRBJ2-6,CASSEKGSGANVLTF
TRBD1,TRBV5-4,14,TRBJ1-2,CASSRPGTGYGYTF
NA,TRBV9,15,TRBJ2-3,CASSVGGIGGDTQYF
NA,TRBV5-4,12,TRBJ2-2,CASSWGTGELFF
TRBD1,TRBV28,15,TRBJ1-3,CASRSQGAAGNTIYF
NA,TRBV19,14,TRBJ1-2,CASSPQTGSYGYTF
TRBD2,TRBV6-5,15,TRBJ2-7,CASSYSRTRFYEQYF
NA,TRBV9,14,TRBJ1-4,CASSQTALNEKLFF
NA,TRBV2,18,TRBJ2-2,CASRNRRPTLANTGELFF
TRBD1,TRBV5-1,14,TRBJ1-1,CASNQGTANTEAFF
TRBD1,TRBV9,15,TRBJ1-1,CASSVSPGGDTEAFF
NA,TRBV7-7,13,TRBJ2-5,CASSPGRTETQYF
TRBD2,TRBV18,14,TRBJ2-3,CASSAGTSGDTQYF
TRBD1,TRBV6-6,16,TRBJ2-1,CASSYSRQGVYNEQFF
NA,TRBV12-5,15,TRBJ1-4,CASGGPRASSEKLFF
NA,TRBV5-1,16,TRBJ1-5,CASSLGLSGGHQPQHF
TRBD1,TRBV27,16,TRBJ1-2,CASSPSPRTGRGGYTF
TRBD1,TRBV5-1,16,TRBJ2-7,CASSLRPATGGHEQYF
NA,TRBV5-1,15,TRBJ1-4,CASSAGTTTNEKLFF
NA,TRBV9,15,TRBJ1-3,CASTPGEGGGNTIYF
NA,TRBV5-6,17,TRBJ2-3,CASSGGYGGLAIDTQYF
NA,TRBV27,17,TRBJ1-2,CASSLKGRGFSNYGYTF
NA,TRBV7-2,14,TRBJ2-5,CASSLVVSQETQYF
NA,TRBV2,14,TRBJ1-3,CASWTDYSGNTIYF
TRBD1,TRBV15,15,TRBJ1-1,CATSRVRTGGFEAFF
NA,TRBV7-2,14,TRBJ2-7,CASSLGGQPYEQYF
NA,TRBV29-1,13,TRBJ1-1,CSVEEGGNTEAFF
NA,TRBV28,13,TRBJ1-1,CASTDNMNTEAFF
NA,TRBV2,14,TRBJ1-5,CASSEPPAGQPQHF
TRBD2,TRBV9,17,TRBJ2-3,CASSVLRPGLVIDTQYF
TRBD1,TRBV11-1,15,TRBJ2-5,CASSLGTGLRQTQYF
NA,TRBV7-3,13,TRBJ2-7,CASSRLLGYEQYF
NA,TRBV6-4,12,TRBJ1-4,CASNRLPEKLFF
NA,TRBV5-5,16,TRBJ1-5,CASSTKAGNSNQPQHF
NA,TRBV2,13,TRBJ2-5,CASSLGIQETQYF
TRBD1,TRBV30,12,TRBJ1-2,CAWSFWTGGYTF
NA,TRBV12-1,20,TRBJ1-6,CASSFTRFRAGGFYNSPLHF
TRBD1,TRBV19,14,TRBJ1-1,CASSGQGGYTEAFF
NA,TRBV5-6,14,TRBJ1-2,CASSPWPGDDGYTF
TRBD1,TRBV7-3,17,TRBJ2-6,CASSFGQVSSGANVLTF
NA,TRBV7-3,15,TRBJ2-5,CASSLNRGGQETQYF
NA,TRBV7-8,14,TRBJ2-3,CASSLAGDTDTQYF
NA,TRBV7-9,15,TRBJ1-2,CASSSGASRNYGYTF
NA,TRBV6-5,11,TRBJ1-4,CASGGDEKLFF